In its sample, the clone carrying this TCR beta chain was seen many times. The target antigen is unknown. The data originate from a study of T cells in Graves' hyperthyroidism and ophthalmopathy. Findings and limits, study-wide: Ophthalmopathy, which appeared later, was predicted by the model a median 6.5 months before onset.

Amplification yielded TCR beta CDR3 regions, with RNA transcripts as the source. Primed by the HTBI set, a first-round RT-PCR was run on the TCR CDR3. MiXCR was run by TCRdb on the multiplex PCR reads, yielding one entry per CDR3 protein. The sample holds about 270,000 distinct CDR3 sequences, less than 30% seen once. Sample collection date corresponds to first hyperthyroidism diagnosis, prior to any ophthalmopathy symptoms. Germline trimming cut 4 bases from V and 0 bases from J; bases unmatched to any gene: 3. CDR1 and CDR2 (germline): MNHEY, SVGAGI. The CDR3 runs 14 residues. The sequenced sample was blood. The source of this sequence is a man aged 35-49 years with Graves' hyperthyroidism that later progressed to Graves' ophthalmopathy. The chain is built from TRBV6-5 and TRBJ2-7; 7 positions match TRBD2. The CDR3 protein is CASSWGGGSYEQYF. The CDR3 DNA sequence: TGTGCCAGCAGTTGGGGCGGGGGCTCCTACGAGCAGTACTTC.